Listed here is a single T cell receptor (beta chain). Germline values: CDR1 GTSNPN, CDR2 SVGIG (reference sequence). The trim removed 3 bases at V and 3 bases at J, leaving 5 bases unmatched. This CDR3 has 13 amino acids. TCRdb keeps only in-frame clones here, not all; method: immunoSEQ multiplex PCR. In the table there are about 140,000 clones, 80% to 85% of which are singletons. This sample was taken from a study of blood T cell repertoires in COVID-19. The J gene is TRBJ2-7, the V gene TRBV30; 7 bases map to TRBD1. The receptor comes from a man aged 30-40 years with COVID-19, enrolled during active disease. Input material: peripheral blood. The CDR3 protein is CAWSGDSNYEQYF. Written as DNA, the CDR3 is TGTGCCTGGAGCGGGGACAGCAACTACGAGCAGTACTTC. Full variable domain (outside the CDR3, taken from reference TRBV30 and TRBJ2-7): SQTIHQWPATLVQPVGSPLSLECTVEGTSNPNLYWYRQAAGRGLQLLFYSVGIGQISSEVPQNLSASRPQDRQFILSSKKLLLSDSGFYLCAWSGDSNYEQYFGPGTRLTVT.